The 19 T cell receptor beta chains presented below share a single source sample, sequenced in a study of OX40 agonist ivuxolimab in advanced cancers. This table comes from immunoSEQ multiplex PCR, and its TCRdb copy is limited to in-frame clones, with some not included. The sample records just over 45,000 clones, roughly 94% being singletons. The material was CD4+ or CD8+ T cells sorted from blood, obtained in a trial of the OX40 agonist ivuxolimab. These receptors all stem from an adult with an advanced solid tumor such as melanoma, head and neck, liver or kidney cancer.

This clone has just one count. The same CDR3 can be traced to other DNA sequences in this sample. V and J are TRBV28 and TRBJ1-5; unclear D gene. Looked up from germline, CDR1 is MDHEN and CDR2 is SYDVKM. The CDR3 consists of 15 residues. Trimming took 3 bases from V and 0 from J, leaving 9 bases between them. The CDR3 nucleotides read TGTGCCAGCAGTTTGCTCGGAGATAGCAATCAGCCCCAGCATTTT. This gives the protein CASSLLGDSNQPQHF.

The J gene is TRBJ2-1, the V gene TRBV7-9, with 7 nucleotides matching TRBD2. There are 19 residues in the CDR3. The V gene end was trimmed by 7 bases and the J gene end by 0 bases; junction bases not matched to a gene: 18. Germline CDR1 is SEHNR and CDR2 is FQNEAQ (reference sequence). The CDR3 DNA is TGTGCCAGCAACCCGGGGACGGGAGGTAATCCGAGCTCCTACAATGAGCAGTTCTTC. It is translated as CASNPGTGGNPSSYNEQFF.

V gene TRBV5-1 combines with J gene TRBJ2-5; either TRBD1 or TRBD2 may fit D (6 bases each). Trimming left V 2 bases short and J 1 base short, with 9 bases between. This CDR3 has 14 amino acids. CDR1 and CDR2 (germline): SGHRS, YFSETQ. The CDR3 loop reads CASSFTGAQETQYF. The CDR3 DNA follows: TGCGCCAGCAGCTTCACGGGGGCCCAAGAGACCCAGTACTTC. Combining the CDR3 with reference TRBV5-1 and TRBJ2-5 gives the whole variable domain KAGVTQTPRYLIKTRGQQVTLSCSPISGHRSVSWYQQTPGQGLQFLFEYFSETQRNKGNFPGRFSGRQFSNSRSEMNVSTLELGDSALYLCASSFTGAQETQYFGPGTRLLVL.

This sequence joins TRBV5-1 and TRBJ1-2; 9 bases line up with TRBD1. Unmatched junction bases numbered 6, after V lost 2 bases and J lost 4 bases. Germline lookup yields CDR1 SGHRS and CDR2 YFSETQ. There are 15 residues in the CDR3. For the CDR3, the DNA is TGCGCCAGCAGCTTCGGGACAGGGACGACCTATGGCTACACCTTC. Amino acid sequence: CASSFGTGTTYGYTF. Based on the CDR3 plus reference TRBV5-1 and TRBJ1-2, the full variable domain is KAGVTQTPRYLIKTRGQQVTLSCSPISGHRSVSWYQQTPGQGLQFLFEYFSETQRNKGNFPGRFSGRQFSNSRSEMNVSTLELGDSALYLCASSFGTGTTYGYTFGSGTRLTVV.

The V and J genes are TRBV19 and TRBJ1-2, with D perhaps matching TRBD1 (6 bases). The CDR3 has 15 residues. V was pared by 4 bases and J by 8 bases, with 20 bases between. Germline V gives CDR1 LNHDA, CDR2 SQIVND (reference sequence). CDR3 loop: CASSNPAAGEGGYTF. For the CDR3, the DNA is TGTGCCAGTAGTAATCCCGCCGCAGGGGAGGGAGGCTACACCTTC.

This chain uses TRBV4-3 with TRBJ2-1; D perhaps matches TRBD2 (6 bases). Germline values: CDR1 LGHNA, CDR2 YSLEER. The CDR3 has 16 amino acids. The germline V and J ends were trimmed by 0 bases and 1 base, with 10 bases remaining between them. The CDR3 DNA is TGCGCCAGCAGCCAAGATAGAGCGGGTTCCTACAATGAGCAGTTCTTC. It encodes CASSQDRAGSYNEQFF.

This rearrangement joins TRBV7-6 to TRBJ2-7; no clear D. The ends were cut back, 1 base at V and 0 bases at J, with 7 bases in the middle. The germline V gene has CDR1 SGHVS and CDR2 FNYEAQ. The CDR3 length is 14 residues. The CDR3, as DNA: TGTGCCAGCAGCTTAGGGCCGAACTCCTACGAGCAGTACTTC. It is translated as CASSLGPNSYEQYF.

J is TRBJ2-1 and V is TRBV4-3, with 8 bases lining up with TRBD2. This CDR3 comprises 16 residues. Germline lookup yields CDR1 LGHNA and CDR2 YSLEER. J gave up 5 bases and V 1 base, and 7 bases lay outside the gene matches. CDR3 protein: CASSQGSGRGDNEQFF. CDR3 nucleotides: TGCGCCAGCAGCCAAGGGAGCGGGAGAGGGGACAATGAGCAGTTCTTC.

The rearrangement uses TRBV11-3 and TRBJ2-7; 9 bases are a match to TRBD1. V lost 3 bases and J lost 4; bases outside the gene matches: 4. Germline assignment: CDR1 SGHNT and CDR2 YENEEA. The CDR3 has 14 amino acids. CDR3: CASSFDRGAYEQYF. The CDR3 bases are TGTGCCAGCAGCTTTGACAGGGGGGCTTACGAGCAGTACTTC.

V usage is TRBV5-6 and J usage is TRBJ1-2; no clear D gene. Germline CDR1 reads SGHDT; CDR2 reads YYEEEE. This CDR3 contains 14 residues. Between the trimmed V and J ends, which lost 0 bases and 1 base, there was a span of 7 bases. CDR3 bases: TGTGCCAGCAGCTTGGGTGGAAATAACTATGGCTACACCTTC. Protein sequence: CASSLGGNNYGYTF. Drawing the rest from reference TRBV5-6 and TRBJ1-2, the complete variable domain is DAGVTQSPTHLIKTRGQQVTLRCSPKSGHDTVSWYQQALGQGPQFIFQYYEEEERQRGNFPDRFSGHQFPNYSSELNVNALLLGDSALYLCASSLGGNNYGYTFGSGTRLTVV.

This chain uses TRBV4-1 with TRBJ1-1; 8 nucleotides line up with TRBD1. The V and J ends lost 4 bases and 5 bases, in that order; junction bases with no gene match: 9. Per the germline V gene, CDR1 is MGHRA and CDR2 is YSYEKL. The CDR3 length is 15 residues. The CDR3 region is CASSPTDREITEAFF. CDR3 coding DNA: TGCGCCAGCAGCCCGACGGACAGGGAGATAACTGAAGCTTTCTTT.

The chain couples TRBV27 to TRBJ1-1, with 7 bases aligning to TRBD1. Germline V gene lookup returns CDR1 MNHEY and CDR2 SMNVEV (reference sequence). V lost 5 bases to trimming and J lost 8 bases; unmatched junction nucleotides: 5. The CDR3 consists of 12 residues. The CDR3 DNA reads TGTGCCAGCAGTCAGCGGACAGGAGAAGCTTTCTTT. Translation gives CASSQRTGEAFF.

This chain joins TRBV28 and TRBJ2-1, with 9 bases that match TRBD2. V lost 3 bases, J lost 9 bases, and 15 bases stayed unmatched. Germline V gives CDR1 MDHEN, CDR2 SYDVKM. The CDR3 contains 17 residues. The CDR3 DNA is TGTGCCAGCAGTTTCCCTTCGAATAGTAGCGGGAGTCGTGAGCAGTTCTTC. Residues: CASSFPSNSSGSREQFF.

This chain links TRBV28 with TRBJ1-5; no reliable D call. Germline CDR1 MDHEN, CDR2 SYDVKM. Trimming took 1 base from V and 6 from J, leaving 10 bases between them. The CDR3 totals 14 residues. This CDR3 is CASSLSSLGQPQHF. The CDR3 DNA reads TGTGCCAGCAGTTTATCGAGTTTAGGTCAGCCCCAGCATTTT.

The chain is built from TRBV5-1 and TRBJ2-5, with TRBD2 as a possible D gene (5 bases). CDR3 length: 15 residues. V was pared by 3 bases and J by 4 bases, with 16 bases between. Germline V CDR1 and CDR2: SGHRS, YFSETQ. CDR3 region: CASSYPTTVLETQYF. The CDR3 nucleotides read TGCGCCAGCAGCTACCCGACTACCGTCCTAGAGACCCAGTACTTC.

This chain uses TRBV13 with TRBJ2-7; D gene uncertain. Trimming stripped 0 bases from V and 3 bases from J, with 6 bases between. This CDR3 is built from 13 residues. Germline-derived CDR1 and CDR2 are PRHDT and FYEKMQ (reference sequence). The CDR3 region is CASSLGTSYEQYF. Here the CDR3 DNA reads TGTGCCAGCAGCTTAGGGACAAGCTACGAGCAGTACTTC.

The chain couples TRBV5-6 to TRBJ1-2, with D possibly being TRBD1 (5 bases). Germline values: CDR1 SGHDT, CDR2 YYEEEE. The V end lost 3 bases, the J end lost 0 bases, and 15 bases lay between the germline ends. The CDR3 runs 16 residues. The CDR3 sequence is CASSSDLSRANYGYTF. CDR3 DNA: TGTGCCAGCAGCTCAGACCTGAGCAGGGCTAACTATGGCTACACCTTC.

The rearrangement joins TRBV9 to TRBJ2-3; D gene unclear. CDR1 is SGDLS and CDR2 is YYNGEE in the germline V gene. This CDR3 contains 17 residues. Between the trimmed V and J ends, which lost 2 bases and 0 bases, there was a span of 16 bases. The CDR3 DNA sequence: TGTGCCAGCAGCGTCCCCGTCCCCTCCCCTAGCACAGATACGCAGTATTTT. Residues: CASSVPVPSPSTDTQYF.

The chain uses TRBV5-1 and TRBJ1-1, with D perhaps TRBD1 (6 bases). V lost 8 bases and J 4 bases, leaving 18 bases between the germline ends. Germline values: CDR1 SGHRS, CDR2 YFSETQ. The CDR3 is made up of 14 amino acids. CDR3 in DNA: TGCGCCAGTACCCTAGGGGGGGGAGCCACTGAAGCTTTCTTT. It codes for CASTLGGGATEAFF.